Listed here are 25 T cell receptor beta chains from one sample, sequenced in a study of blood T cell repertoires in COVID-19. Sequencing used immunoSEQ multiplex PCR; TCRdb keeps in-frame clones, though not all of them. Of hundreds of thousands of clones listed, about 80% are singletons. Input material: peripheral blood. The receptors shown here come from an elderly woman with acute or convalescent COVID-19.

The CDR3 loop reads CASSEGDGYTF. The CDR3 nucleotides read TGTGCCAGCAGTGAAGGGGATGGCTACACCTTC. This chain joins TRBV6-4 and TRBJ1-2; tentative D call: TRBD1 (5 bases). CDR3 length: 11 amino acids. CDR1 and CDR2 (germline): MRHNA, SNTAGT. V gave up 3 bases and J gave up 6 bases, with 5 bases separating them.

J is TRBJ2-1 and V is TRBV14, with D perhaps matching TRBD1 (5 bases). CDR3 size: 15 residues. Germline V CDR1 and CDR2: SGHDN, FVKESK. V shed 6 bases and J shed 7 bases, with 19 bases lying between them. The CDR3 region has the DNA TGTGCCAGCAGACAGGACCCCTCTAAAGGGAATGAGCAGTTCTTC. Its translation is CASRQDPSKGNEQFF.

The chain links TRBV6-1 to TRBJ1-5; D is unclear. V lost 1 base, J lost 6 bases, and 7 bases lay in between. This CDR3 spans 13 amino acids. The germline V gene encodes CDR1 MNHNS and CDR2 SASEGT. CDR3 nucleotides: TGTGCCAGCAGTGAAGGCGGGAGTCAGCCCCAGCATTTT. Translation: CASSEGGSQPQHF.

Concerning this clone: The same CDR3 also results from other DNA sequences found in this sample. V and J are TRBV5-4 and TRBJ2-3; possible D gene TRBD2, 7 bases. The CDR3 runs to 14 residues. Trimming stripped 0 bases from V and 4 bases from J, with 9 bases between. Germline CDR1 and CDR2: SGHNT and YYREEE (reference sequence). CDR3 residues: CASSLGGGADTQYF. The CDR3 nucleotides read TGTGCCAGCAGCTTGGGCGGGGGCGCAGATACGCAGTATTTT.

The V call is TRBV4-2, the J call TRBJ1-4, with D possibly matching TRBD1 (5 bases). The germline CDR1 and CDR2 sequences are LGHNA and YNFKEQ. Deletions cut 1 base from V and 8 bases from J, with 14 bases between. This CDR3 has 15 residues. CDR3 amino acids: CASSQGLGRGEKLFF. DNA for the CDR3: TGTGCCAGCAGCCAAGGCCTTGGACGGGGGGAAAAACTGTTTTTT.

V and J are TRBV4-2 and TRBJ2-1; 15 nucleotides match TRBD2. This CDR3 contains 19 residues. Per germline, CDR1 LGHNA and CDR2 YNFKEQ. Unmatched junction bases numbered 14, after V lost 7 bases and J lost 4 bases. The CDR3 protein is CASKPEWTSGGARYNEQFF. CDR3 in DNA: TGTGCCAGCAAACCGGAATGGACTAGCGGGGGGGCAAGGTACAATGAGCAGTTCTTC.

J is TRBJ2-5 and V is TRBV9; D unclear. V dropped 0 bases and J dropped 5 bases, with 14 bases sitting between them. The CDR3 runs 15 residues. Germline lookup yields CDR1 SGDLS and CDR2 YYNGEE. As DNA, the CDR3 is TGTGCCAGCAGCGTAGCTTTCCGTTACGGGGAGACCCAGTACTTC. Residues: CASSVAFRYGETQYF.

This chain joins TRBV3-1 (or the pseudogene TRBV3-2) and TRBJ1-6; D perhaps matches TRBD1 (6 bases). Germline-derived CDR1 and CDR2 are LGHDT and YNNKEL (reference sequence). The CDR3 is made up of 15 amino acids. V dropped 3 bases and J dropped 6 bases, with 12 bases sitting between them. This CDR3 reads CASSQRNRVNSPLHF. The CDR3 nucleotides read TGTGCCAGCAGCCAGAGGAACAGGGTTAATTCACCCCTCCACTTT.

V and J are TRBV30 and TRBJ2-7, with 8 bases identical to TRBD1. CDR1 GTSNPN and CDR2 SVGIG come from the germline V gene (reference sequence). The CDR3 is 16 residues long. V was pared by 5 bases and J by 0 bases, with 12 bases of the junction left unmatched. CDR3 protein: CAWDRQGSLSSYEQYF. The CDR3 nucleotides are TGTGCCTGGGACAGACAGGGGTCATTGAGCTCCTACGAGCAGTACTTC.

The chain recombines TRBV28 with TRBJ1-1; D not resolved. Germline V CDR1 and CDR2: MDHEN, SYDVKM. The CDR3 runs to 14 residues. Deletions cut 5 bases from V and 0 bases from J, with 10 bases between. DNA of the CDR3: TGTGCCAGCAGTCCTATCCCGATGAACACTGAAGCTTTCTTT. Translation gives CASSPIPMNTEAFF.

CDR3 sequence reads: CASSPLPGQSSYEQYF. CDR3 in DNA: TGTGCCAGCTCACCACTACCGGGACAGAGCTCCTACGAGCAGTACTTC. V usage is TRBV18 and J usage is TRBJ2-7; 7 nucleotides align to TRBD1. Per the germline V gene, CDR1 is KGHSH and CDR2 is LQKENI. CDR3 length: 16 residues. Losses at the gene ends were 1 base for V and 0 bases for J; bases not matched to a gene: 6.

This rearrangement joins TRBV5-1 to TRBJ2-5; 9 nucleotides line up with TRBD2. J was trimmed by 3 bases and V by 4 bases; bases with no gene match: 4. The germline CDR1 and CDR2 sequences are SGHRS and YFSETQ. The CDR3 length is 14 residues. The CDR3 here is CASSVRGGKETQYF. The CDR3 nucleotides are TGCGCCAGCAGCGTGCGGGGGGGTAAAGAGACCCAGTACTTC.

The rearrangement links TRBV6-1 to TRBJ2-7; D uncertain. CDR3 size: 16 residues. Germline assignment: CDR1 MNHNS and CDR2 SASEGT. Trimming removed 0 bases at V and 4 bases at J, with 16 bases between. The CDR3 is CASSEALGSPQYEQYF. CDR3 sequence (DNA): TGTGCCAGCAGTGAAGCGCTCGGGTCGCCCCAATACGAGCAGTACTTC.

V usage is TRBV5-1 and J usage is TRBJ2-1; 10 bases match TRBD2. Germline CDR1 SGHRS, CDR2 YFSETQ. Germline trimming cut 5 bases from V and 8 bases from J; bases unmatched to any gene: 7. This CDR3 contains 14 residues. This chain's CDR3 is CASSTSGMEDEQFF. CDR3 coding DNA: TGCGCCAGCAGTACTAGCGGGATGGAAGATGAGCAGTTCTTC.

This clone was observed a handful of times. The gene calls are TRBV4-1 and TRBJ1-1, with D tentatively TRBD1 (5 bases). CDR3 length: 13 amino acids. Germline loops: CDR1 MGHRA, CDR2 YSYEKL. V gave up 2 bases and J gave up 10 bases, with 14 bases separating them. CDR3: CASSQQSGGLAFF. DNA for the CDR3: TGCGCCAGCAGCCAACAAAGTGGGGGACTAGCTTTCTTT.

This clone has more than one count but fewer than ten. The genes are TRBV12-3 or TRBV12-4 and TRBJ1-3; D gene unclear. This CDR3 is built from 13 residues. V was cut by 4 bases and J by 0 bases, with 4 bases left in between. The CDR3 coding sequence is TGTGCCAGCAGTTGGAGCTCTGGAAACACCATATATTTT. Translating gives CASSWSSGNTIYF.

This clone turned up a few times. The rearrangement joins TRBV11-2 to TRBJ2-5, with a weak D call TRBD1 (5 bases). CDR1 is SGHAT, CDR2 FQNNGV, per germline. Trimming shortened V by 1 base and J by 0 bases, and 9 bases separated the two germline ends. This CDR3 spans 15 amino acids. CDR3 sequence: CASSLVQGHQETQYF. As DNA, the CDR3 is TGTGCCAGCAGCTTAGTGCAGGGCCACCAAGAGACCCAGTACTTC.

This clone was seen only once. This chain links TRBV11-1 with TRBJ2-3; 15 bases match TRBD2. Trimming at V came to 5 bases and at J to 4 bases, leaving 4 bases not matched to a gene. The CDR3 contains 16 residues. Per germline, CDR1 SGHAT and CDR2 FQDESV (reference sequence). Here the CDR3 reads CASSRRTSGRADTQYF. DNA of the CDR3: TGTGCCAGCAGCCGAAGGACTAGCGGGAGGGCAGATACGCAGTATTTT.

V gene TRBV5-4 combines with J gene TRBJ2-1, with D possibly TRBD2 on 6 matching bases. There are 15 residues in the CDR3. With 4 bases removed from V and 0 bases from J, the gap between germline ends came to 11 bases. Germline assignment: CDR1 SGHNT and CDR2 YYREEE (reference sequence). CDR3 residues: CASSGSGSSYNEQFF. The CDR3 region has the DNA TGTGCCAGCAGCGGTAGCGGCAGCTCCTACAATGAGCAGTTCTTC.

The CDR3 is CASSPTGGDGYTF. DNA of the CDR3: TGTGCCAGCAGTCCAACAGGGGGGGATGGCTACACCTTC. V gene TRBV7-2 combines with J gene TRBJ1-2; 8 positions agree with TRBD1. V lost 6 bases to trimming and J lost 6 bases; unmatched junction nucleotides: 6. The V gene's germline CDR1 is SGHTA and CDR2 FQGNSA. This CDR3 comprises 13 residues.

This chain connects TRBV7-2 to TRBJ2-1; D not resolved. Trimming took 5 bases from V and 10 from J, leaving 6 bases between them. Germline V gives CDR1 SGHTA, CDR2 FQGNSA. The CDR3 spans 10 residues. CDR3 amino acids: CASSEREQFF. The CDR3 DNA reads as TGTGCCAGCAGCGAGAGGGAGCAGTTCTTC. Full variable domain (missing parts from reference TRBV7-2 and TRBJ2-1): GAGVSQSPSNKVTEKGKDVELRCDPISGHTALYWYRQSLGQGLEFLIYFQGNSAPDKSGLPSDRFSAERTGGSVSTLTIQRTQQEDSAVYLCASSEREQFFGPGTRLTVL.

The DNA of the CDR3 is TGTGCCAGCAGTTACCCCTCCACCGGGGAGCTGTTTTTT. Residues: CASSYPSTGELFF. V usage is TRBV6-5 and J usage is TRBJ2-2; no reliable D call. Trimming pared 2 bases from V and 4 bases from J, leaving 5 bases between. CDR1 and CDR2 (germline): MNHEY, SVGAGI. The CDR3 runs to 13 residues.

CDR3 DNA: TGTGCCAGCAGTGAAGCGCTGGGGGGAAACATTCAGTACTTC. Translating it yields CASSEALGGNIQYF. The chain employs TRBV6-1 and TRBJ2-4; maybe TRBD2 (6 bases). CDR1 and CDR2 (germline): MNHNS, SASEGT. Trimming cost V 0 bases and J 6 bases, with 9 bases left between them. This CDR3 comprises 14 residues.

The rearrangement joins TRBV7-3 to TRBJ2-5; TRBD2 matches at 7 bases. The CDR3 runs 15 residues. With 5 bases clipped from V and 5 bases from J, the junction kept 11 bases outside the gene matches. From germline, CDR1 is SGHTA and CDR2 FQGTGA. Here the CDR3 DNA reads TGTGCCAGCAGCGCCTCCGGGACTACGGAGGAGACCCAGTACTTC. As protein: CASSASGTTEETQYF.

In its sample, this clone was seen once. The rearrangement links TRBV18 to TRBJ2-2, with D possibly TRBD2 on 5 matching bases. Germline V CDR1 and CDR2: KGHSH, LQKENI. The CDR3 runs to 15 residues. The ends were cut back, 0 bases at V and 3 bases at J, with 8 bases in the middle. As DNA, the CDR3 is TGTGCCAGCTCACCACCGTGGGAGTACACCGGGGAGCTGTTTTTT. It yields the protein CASSPPWEYTGELFF.